Each of the 18 T cell receptor beta chains below was sequenced from the same sample in a study of T cell changes during pregnancy in multiple sclerosis (dated by TCRdb to about 2019). The library was prepared using the immunoSEQ multiplex PCR assay. TCRdb took this table from immuneACCESS and kept in-frame rearrangements with V and J called. Such tables lack part of the clones; where checked against another copy, unresolved V genes explain under half of the gap, and the rest is unexplained. In this sample the table shows tens of thousands of clones, 88% of which occur a single time. Approximately 1.2% of the sample comes from the top ten. The sample here was CD4+ T cells from peripheral blood mononuclear cells, taken in the second trimester of pregnancy. The receptor source for this set is a female donor with multiple sclerosis, enrolled in a pregnancy study.

This clone turned up a few times. The V call is TRBV14, the J call TRBJ2-2; no reliable D call. In germline, CDR1 is SGHDN, CDR2 FVKESK. Trimming pared 4 bases from V and 7 bases from J, leaving 7 bases between. The CDR3 is made up of 12 amino acids. The CDR3 sequence: CASSPPVGELFF. CDR3 bases: TGTGCCAGCAGCCCCCCTGTCGGGGAGCTGTTTTTT.

This clone has more than one count but fewer than ten. V gene TRBV5-4 combines with J gene TRBJ2-5, with D possibly being TRBD2 (6 bases). Germline CDR1 and CDR2: SGHNT and YYREEE (reference sequence). The CDR3 totals 15 residues. V was pared by 3 bases and J by 2 bases, with 14 bases between. CDR3 sequence reads: CASSWDGTRQETQYF. CDR3 nucleotide sequence: TGTGCCAGCAGCTGGGACGGGACTCGACAAGAGACCCAGTACTTC.

The gene calls are TRBV4-1 and TRBJ2-1, with 12 bases lining up with TRBD2. CDR1 and CDR2 (germline): MGHRA, YSYEKL. The CDR3 spans 15 residues. V lost 5 bases and J lost 5; bases outside the gene matches: 4. CDR3 in DNA: TGCGCCAGCAGCGAGACTAGCGGGAGACACAATGAGCAGTTCTTC. This translates into CASSETSGRHNEQFF.

This clone was detected once. The chain combines TRBV28 with TRBJ1-5; D call uncertain. V dropped 5 bases and J dropped 11 bases, with 10 bases sitting between them. The germline CDR1 and CDR2 sequences are MDHEN and SYDVKM. The length of the CDR3 is 11 residues. The CDR3 loop reads CASSHIGSQHF. CDR3 nucleotides: TGTGCCAGCAGTCATATCGGGTCCCAGCATTTT. Supplemented by reference TRBV28 and TRBJ1-5, the full variable domain reads DVKVTQSSRYLVKRTGEKVFLECVQDMDHENMFWYRQDPGLGLRLIYFSYDVKMKEKGDIPEGYSVSREKKERFSLILESASTNQTSMYLCASSHIGSQHFGDGTRLSIL.

For the CDR3, the DNA is TGTGCCAGCAGCTTATATAAGGGACTAGCGATCCCCGACCAGTACTTC. Protein sequence: CASSLYKGLAIPDQYF. The chain recombines TRBV7-6 with TRBJ2-5, with 10 bases matching TRBD2. V trimming: 2 bases; J trimming: 10 bases; junction bases outside the gene matches: 13. The CDR3 spans 16 residues. In germline, CDR1 is SGHVS, CDR2 FNYEAQ.

The V and J genes are TRBV19 and TRBJ1-1; no clear D gene. V shed 5 bases and J shed 8 bases, with 18 bases lying between them. CDR1 LNHDA and CDR2 SQIVND come from the germline V gene (reference sequence). The CDR3 has 14 residues. CDR3 residues: CASSPGVGYWEAFF. The CDR3 DNA sequence: TGTGCCAGTAGTCCAGGTGTGGGCTACTGGGAAGCTTTCTTT.

The chain couples TRBV9 to TRBJ1-3; D is unresolved. Trimming left V 4 bases short and J 0 bases short, with 11 bases between. Germline lookup yields CDR1 SGDLS and CDR2 YYNGEE. This CDR3 contains 15 residues. CDR3 nucleotide sequence: TGTGCCAGCAGCTTCCACTCGGGCTCTGGAAACACCATATATTTT. It is translated as CASSFHSGSGNTIYF.

V is TRBV4-1 and J is TRBJ2-2, with 8 bases lining up with TRBD2. CDR1 and CDR2 from the germline V gene are MGHRA and YSYEKL. V dropped 1 base and J dropped 3; count of bases not matched to a gene: 7. The CDR3 contains 17 residues. The CDR3 region is CASSQAISGIYTGELFF. The CDR3 nucleotides read TGCGCCAGCAGCCAAGCCATTAGCGGGATCTACACCGGGGAGCTGTTTTTT.

J is TRBJ2-7 and V is TRBV19; 14 bases align to TRBD2. Per the germline V gene, CDR1 is LNHDA and CDR2 is SQIVND (reference sequence). This CDR3 is built from 19 residues. V lost 3 bases to trimming and J lost 4 bases; unmatched junction nucleotides: 14. The CDR3 coding sequence is TGTGCCAGTAGTATGAGGGGGACTAGCGGGAGCCTAACGCCTTACGAGCAGTACTTC. Protein product: CASSMRGTSGSLTPYEQYF.

The rearrangement joins TRBV13 to TRBJ2-7; 9 nucleotides match TRBD2. The CDR3 loop spans 15 amino acids. V lost 2 bases and J lost 4; bases outside the gene matches: 6. Germline CDR1 is PRHDT and CDR2 is FYEKMQ (reference sequence). This CDR3 reads CASSLWGGLAYEQYF. The CDR3 DNA reads as TGTGCCAGCAGCTTATGGGGGGGACTAGCTTACGAGCAGTACTTC.

This clone came up a few times. The V gene is TRBV9, the J gene TRBJ2-5; tentatively, D is TRBD2 (5 bases). Germline CDR1 and CDR2: SGDLS and YYNGEE. The CDR3 length is 15 residues. V lost 0 bases to trimming and J lost 5 bases, with 14 bases between them. The CDR3 DNA follows: TGTGCCAGCAGCGTAGTGGCCGCTCCGGGGGAGACCCAGTACTTC. Translating gives CASSVVAAPGETQYF.

The chain carries TRBV28 and TRBJ2-1; 12 bases are shared with TRBD2. The CDR3 has 15 residues. The trim removed 5 bases at V and 4 bases at J, leaving 3 bases unmatched. Per germline, CDR1 MDHEN and CDR2 SYDVKM. For the CDR3, the DNA is TGTGCCAGCAGTCTAGCGGGAGGGGAATACAATGAGCAGTTCTTC. As protein: CASSLAGGEYNEQFF.

The rearrangement uses TRBV5-1 and TRBJ2-7; 8 bases are a match to TRBD1. CDR3 size: 14 residues. Per germline, CDR1 SGHRS and CDR2 YFSETQ. Trimming at V came to 3 bases and at J to 7 bases, leaving 9 bases not matched to a gene. CDR3: CASSSTGVGEEQYF. Here the CDR3 DNA reads TGCGCCAGCAGCTCGACAGGGGTAGGTGAGGAGCAGTACTTC.

The V and J genes are TRBV28 and TRBJ2-3; 13 bases match TRBD2. Looked up from germline, CDR1 is MDHEN and CDR2 is SYDVKM. Trimming cost V 6 bases and J 1 base; bases outside gene matches: 13. This CDR3 is 19 amino acids long. CDR3 amino acids: CASRPGLAGSLLRTDTQYF. CDR3 nucleotide sequence: TGTGCCAGCAGGCCGGGACTAGCGGGATCCCTTCTTCGCACAGATACGCAGTATTTT.

The chain has TRBV5-1 and TRBJ1-1; D is unclear. The germline V and J ends were trimmed by 1 base and 2 bases, with 12 bases remaining between them. In germline, CDR1 is SGHRS, CDR2 YFSETQ. This CDR3 has 15 amino acids. The CDR3: CASSLLASTNTEAFF. DNA of the CDR3: TGCGCCAGCAGCTTGTTGGCCAGTACAAACACTGAAGCTTTCTTT.

The CDR3: CASSLNRRGDRGTGELFF. CDR3 coding DNA: TGTGCCAGCAGCCTCAACCGCCGGGGGGACCGGGGCACCGGGGAGCTGTTTTTT. The rearrangement uses TRBV9 and TRBJ2-2, with 7 bases lining up with TRBD2. The CDR3 contains 18 residues. Trimming cost V 4 bases and J 4 bases; bases outside gene matches: 16. Germline CDR1 and CDR2: SGDLS and YYNGEE.

Here the CDR3 reads CASSLWTSSGSMYF. In nucleotides, the CDR3 is TGTGCCAGCAGTTTATGGACTTCCTCGGGGTCCATGTATTTT. The gene calls are TRBV28 and TRBJ2-3; possibly TRBD2 for D (5 bases). Between the trimmed V and J ends, which lost 0 bases and 14 bases, there was a span of 18 bases. Germline lookup yields CDR1 MDHEN and CDR2 SYDVKM. This CDR3 region has 14 residues.

The chain is built from TRBV4-1 and TRBJ2-1, with a possible D match to TRBD1 (5 bases). Germline V CDR1 and CDR2: MGHRA, YSYEKL. The CDR3 runs 12 residues. Trimming shortened V by 0 bases and J by 12 bases, and 9 bases separated the two germline ends. Here the CDR3 DNA reads TGCGCCAGCAGCCAAGAAGCAAGGGGGCAGTTCTTC. This encodes CASSQEARGQFF.